This TCR beta chain is from a study of blood T cells in healthy people across ages. Whole-study findings and limits: Conclusively comparing naive with antigen-experienced cells was impossible with unsorted PBMCs. Possibly confounding the expanded clonotype changes was the fact that donor CMV status was unknown.

With respect to this clonotype: What it binds is not known.

Then a second PCR, running about 6 to 11 cycles, was carried out with a sample-barcoded 5' primer and a J-beta primer mix. Using its own MiXCR run on the 5' RACE reads, TCRdb lists one record per CDR3 protein. The sample holds over 1,500,000 distinct CDR3 sequences, less than 50% seen once. In terms of origin and age, donors were healthy Caucasian individuals from Russia aged about 6 to 90. Total RNA, at least 6 micrograms per sample, came from PBMCs. This clonotype was obtained from a woman aged 40 to 50 in good health. The sample taken for sequencing was blood.

The CDR3 DNA is TGTGCCAGCAGTCCGGGACAGGGCGGGAAGACCCAGTACTTC. Translation: CASSPGQGGKTQYF. The rearrangement links TRBV27 to TRBJ2-5; 9 bases align to TRBD1. In germline, CDR1 is MNHEY, CDR2 SMNVEV (reference sequence). CDR3 length equals 14 residues. V shed 5 bases and J 6 bases; nucleotides not matched to a gene: 7.